This TCR beta chain came from a study of shared clonotypes between healthy human individuals. About the study: Each donor contributed plates that comprised three CD4 naive, three CD4 memory, two CD8 naive and one CD8 memory.

At the deep level, the assay was run. Some clones are missing from TCRdb's copy, which holds only in-frame ones; the method was immunoSEQ multiplex PCR. The sample contains about 1.5 million clones, 98% of which appear only once. CD4+ cells were split into CD45RA+ naive and CD45RA-negative memory subsets. As regards this clone: Its matching antigen is unknown. Other DNA sequences in this sample translate to the same CDR3.

Whole-study results and caveats: Among donors, clonotype sharing was expected to be affected by sequencing depth.

The sample was naive CD4+ T cells sorted from blood. The subset is: CD45RA+ positively selected. This sequence originates from a man in his thirties or forties in good health.

The CDR3 sequence is CASSLVPGGGNQPQHF. CDR3 bases: TGTGCCAGCAGCTTAGTCCCCGGGGGCGGCAATCAGCCCCAGCATTTT. V and J are TRBV7-2 and TRBJ1-5, with TRBD1 as a possible D gene (6 bases). This CDR3 contains 16 residues. Trimming removed 1 base from V and 2 bases from J, with 12 bases in between. Germline V CDR1 and CDR2: SGHTA, FQGNSA.